This TCR beta chain was profiled in a study of beta chain features in type 1 diabetes. General observations from the study: In every one of the four CD4+ subsets, TCRB CDR3s were moderately but significantly shorter in Type 1 diabetes patients. The VDJ junctions of type 1 diabetes patients carried fewer insertions and more deletions.

Each of the CD4+ naive, central memory, regulatory and stem cell-like memory populations was sorted via CD45RO/CCR7/CD25/CD127/CD95/CD27. CDR3 length equals 13 residues. CDR1 is SGHNT and CDR2 is YENEEA in the germline V gene. The V and J ends lost 10 bases and 5 bases, in that order; junction bases with no gene match: 6. The investigators reverse transcribed all of the isolated RNA, so they sequenced expressed TCRB transcripts. Assay used: immunoSEQ multiplex PCR; TCRdb lists only in-frame clones, some missing. The sample includes 640,000 or so clones, 13% of them seen just once. This clone was detected a few times. No antigen is known for it.

The sequenced sample consisted of naive CD4+ T cells from blood. J is TRBJ2-3 and V is TRBV11-3; the match to TRBD1 covers 10 bases. This TCR came from a man aged 18 to 35 with type 1 diabetes. The CDR3 sequence is CATGQGDEDTQYF. In nucleotides, the CDR3 is TGTGCCACAGGACAGGGGGATGAAGATACGCAGTATTTT.